The rows below give T cell receptor beta chains drawn from one sample of a study of cytotoxic CD8 clonotypes in ibrutinib-treated CLL. This table comes from immunoSEQ multiplex PCR, and its TCRdb copy is limited to in-frame clones, with some not included. The sample contains 130,000 to 150,000 clones, under 95% of which appear only once. The material sequenced was PBMCs, taken after 12 months of ibrutinib treatment. These TCRs come from a human donor with chronic lymphocytic leukemia. The CDR3 runs from the conserved cysteine through the conserved F or W. The D gene is left open where the match is weak. Clone size is shown for a subset of rows, as once, few, many or a class of expanded clone.

J	V	size	D	DNA	CDR3
TRBJ2-3	TRBV7-6	-	-	TGTGCCAGCAGCTTAGGAGTATCGGATACGCAGTATTTT	CASSLGVSDTQYF
TRBJ2-1	TRBV10-3	-	-	TGTGCCATCAGTGATACCCAGTACAATGAGCAGTTCTTC	CAISDTQYNEQFF
TRBJ2-1	TRBV5-6	-	TRBD2	TGTGCCAGCAGCTTACCACTAGCGGGATACAATGAGCAGTTCTTC	CASSLPLAGYNEQFF
TRBJ2-5	TRBV18	-	-	TGTGCCAGCTCACCAGGGGACGGAGAAGAGACCCAGTACTTC	CASSPGDGEETQYF
TRBJ1-2	TRBV28	-	-	TGTGCCAGCAGTTCCCGGGTTTGGGACTATGGCTACACCTTC	CASSSRVWDYGYTF
TRBJ2-2	TRBV7-8	-	TRBD2	TGTGCCAGCAGCTCCCAAACTAGCGCGAACACCGGGGAGCTGTTTTTT	CASSSQTSANTGELFF
TRBJ2-1	TRBV6-5	-	-	TGTGCCAGCAGTTACAAAGGACAAGGCTACAATGAGCAGTTCTTC	CASSYKGQGYNEQFF
TRBJ2-7	TRBV6-5	-	TRBD1	TGTGCCAGCAGTTACGGGACAGCTTCCTACGAGCAGTACTTC	CASSYGTASYEQYF
TRBJ2-2	TRBV19	-	-	TGTGCCAGTACCCCAGGGCTGGACACCGGGGAGCTGTTTTTT	CASTPGLDTGELFF
TRBJ2-7	TRBV2	-	TRBD1	TGTGCCAGCAGCATTGGACAGGGTCGTGACGAGCAGTACTTC	CASSIGQGRDEQYF
TRBJ1-1	TRBV19	few	-	TGTGCCAGTAGTATTCAGGGGACCAACACTGAAGCTTTCTTT	CASSIQGTNTEAFF
TRBJ1-5	TRBV5-8	-	TRBD1	TGTGCCAGCAGCTTGGGACAGGGGATCGGCAATCAGCCCCAGCATTTT	CASSLGQGIGNQPQHF
TRBJ2-1	TRBV5-1	-	TRBD1	TGCGCCAGCAGCTCAAGGACAGGGGAGAATGAGCAGTTCTTC	CASSSRTGENEQFF
TRBJ2-7	TRBV7-3	-	-	TGTGCCAGCAGCTCCGGGCCCAACTACGAGCAGTACTTC	CASSSGPNYEQYF
TRBJ2-1	TRBV7-2	-	-	TGTGCCAGCAGCTTATCGAGTTACAATGAGCAGTTCTTC	CASSLSSYNEQFF
TRBJ2-5	TRBV6-6	-	-	TGTGCCAGCTCCCTTGGGCAAGAGACCCAGTACTTC	CASSLGQETQYF
TRBJ1-4	TRBV5-1	-	-	TGCGCCAGCAGCTTGGGACCAGGGCGAGATGAAAAACTGTTTTTT	CASSLGPGRDEKLFF
TRBJ2-1	TRBV7-3	-	-	TGTGCCAGCAGCTTAAAAGGCGGCGAGCAGTTCTTC	CASSLKGGEQFF
TRBJ1-2	TRBV7-8	-	TRBD1	TGTGCCAGCAGCAATAACAGGGGGCACTATGGCTACACCTTC	CASSNNRGHYGYTF
TRBJ2-1	TRBV27	-	TRBD2	TGTGCCAGCAGTTTTAGGGGGTTTAGCGGGGTCTACAATGAGCAGTTCTTC	CASSFRGFSGVYNEQFF
TRBJ1-1	TRBV15	-	-	TGTGCCACCAGCAGAGACCTCGAAGACACTGAAGCTTTCTTT	CATSRDLEDTEAFF
TRBJ2-7	TRBV29-1	-	TRBD2	TGCAGCGTTGGAGCGGGAGCTTTCCCCTACGAGCAGTACTTC	CSVGAGAFPYEQYF
TRBJ1-5	TRBV7-3	few	TRBD1	TGTGCCAGCAGCTTCCAGGGGGGTGCGCCCCAGCATTTT	CASSFQGGAPQHF
TRBJ1-5	TRBV19	-	-	TGTGCCAGTGGAAGAATGAGCAGGTATCAGCCCCAGCATTTT	CASGRMSRYQPQHF
TRBJ1-5	TRBV27	once	-	TGTGCCACCTCGTCAGGGGACCCTAATCAGCCCCAGCATTTT	CATSSGDPNQPQHF
TRBJ1-4	TRBV19	-	-	TGTGCCAGTACCGCTTTGGACCGAGGAACGCTTGGTGAAAAACTGTTTTTT	CASTALDRGTLGEKLFF
TRBJ1-4	TRBV2	-	-	TGTGCCAGCACTGTACAGGGCTTTAATGAAAAACTGTTTTTT	CASTVQGFNEKLFF
TRBJ1-1	TRBV6-5	-	-	TGTGCCAGCAGCATCGTGTCTAACACTGAAGCTTTCTTT	CASSIVSNTEAFF
TRBJ1-1	TRBV15	-	-	TGTGCCACCAGCACTCAACGACAGACTGAAGCTTTCTTT	CATSTQRQTEAFF
TRBJ2-7	TRBV28	-	TRBD1	TGTGCCAGCAGTTCCGGGACAGAAACTTACGAGCAGTACTTC	CASSSGTETYEQYF
TRBJ1-1	TRBV27	-	-	TGTGCCAGCAGAACCGAAGACAGGTTGACAGCTTTCTTT	CASRTEDRLTAFF
TRBJ1-1	TRBV6-5	once	-	TGTGCCAGCACCCTATCTCCTTCGACTGAAGCTTTCTTT	CASTLSPSTEAFF
TRBJ2-1	TRBV7-3	-	-	TGTGCCAGCAGCTTCGGGACGCCCCTCGAGGGTGAGCAGTTCTTC	CASSFGTPLEGEQFF
TRBJ2-7	TRBV2	-	TRBD1	TGTGCCAGCAGCGGGGAAGCAGGGGGATACGAGCAGTACTTC	CASSGEAGGYEQYF
TRBJ2-7	TRBV7-2	-	TRBD1	TGTGCCAGCAGCTCAGGGACAGGCGACTACTACGAGCAGTACTTC	CASSSGTGDYYEQYF
TRBJ2-2	TRBV25-1	-	TRBD2	TGTGCCAGCAGCTACGGGAGGGGGGAGCTGTTTTTT	CASSYGRGELFF
TRBJ2-7	TRBV6-5	-	-	TGTGCCAGCAGTTACTCGTCTCCTTTGGGGCAGTACTTC	CASSYSSPLGQYF
TRBJ2-7	TRBV6-5	-	TRBD1	TGTGCCAGCGAGACAGGGTCCTACGAGCAGTACTTC	CASETGSYEQYF
TRBJ1-4	TRBV18	-	-	TGTGCCAGCTCACGGAGTGGGACTAATGAAAAACTGTTTTTT	CASSRSGTNEKLFF
TRBJ2-3	TRBV25-1	once	TRBD2	TGTGCCAGCAGTTACCCCAGCGGGAGTACCGCAGATACGCAGTATTTT	CASSYPSGSTADTQYF
TRBJ2-7	TRBV28	-	TRBD2	TGTGCCAGCAGTTCCCCGGAGGCTAGCGGGAGCTACGAGCAGTACTTC	CASSSPEASGSYEQYF
TRBJ1-4	TRBV18	-	-	TGTGCCAGCTCACCTGGACAGAGGAATGAAAAACTGTTTTTT	CASSPGQRNEKLFF
TRBJ1-4	TRBV6-5	-	-	TGTGCCAGCAGTTACTCGGGCTCGAATGAAAAACTGTTTTTT	CASSYSGSNEKLFF
TRBJ2-5	TRBV7-2	-	TRBD2	TGTGCCAGCAGCCCCCAACTAGCGAGACAAGAGACCCAGTACTTC	CASSPQLARQETQYF
TRBJ2-7	TRBV19	once	-	TGTGCCAGTAGTACGCCCGGTTCACCCGAGCAGTACTTC	CASSTPGSPEQYF
TRBJ1-3	TRBV2	-	-	TGTGCCAGCAGTGAGTGGGTCGTGCGGGACACCATATATTTT	CASSEWVVRDTIYF
TRBJ2-1	TRBV5-1	-	-	TGCGCCAGCAGCTTGGCGGGGAATGAGCAGTTCTTC	CASSLAGNEQFF
TRBJ1-1	TRBV19	-	-	TGTGCCAGTAGTCTCCCGGGGAACACTGAAGCTTTCTTT	CASSLPGNTEAFF
TRBJ1-1	TRBV19	-	-	TGTGCCAGTAGTACCCCATCCAGGGCGAACACTGAAGCTTTCTTT	CASSTPSRANTEAFF
TRBJ1-3	TRBV27	-	TRBD1	TGTGCCAGCAGTTCAGGGGGCTCTGGAAACACCATATATTTT	CASSSGGSGNTIYF
TRBJ2-1	TRBV7-9	-	-	TGTGCCAGCAGCTTAGAATGGGATACTGAGCAGTTCTTC	CASSLEWDTEQFF
TRBJ1-3	TRBV30	once	TRBD1	TGTGCCTGGAGTCCGGACAGGGTGACGAACACCATATATTTT	CAWSPDRVTNTIYF
TRBJ2-1	TRBV18	-	-	TGTGCCAGCTCATGGGGGGCAGGGTACAATGAGCAGTTCTTC	CASSWGAGYNEQFF
TRBJ2-1	TRBV19	-	-	TGTGCCAGTAGTATAGGGGTGAGATACAATGAGCAGTTCTTC	CASSIGVRYNEQFF
TRBJ2-1	TRBV27	-	-	TGTGCCAGCAGCCCTCGGGCGCGGAACAATGAGCAGTTCTTC	CASSPRARNNEQFF